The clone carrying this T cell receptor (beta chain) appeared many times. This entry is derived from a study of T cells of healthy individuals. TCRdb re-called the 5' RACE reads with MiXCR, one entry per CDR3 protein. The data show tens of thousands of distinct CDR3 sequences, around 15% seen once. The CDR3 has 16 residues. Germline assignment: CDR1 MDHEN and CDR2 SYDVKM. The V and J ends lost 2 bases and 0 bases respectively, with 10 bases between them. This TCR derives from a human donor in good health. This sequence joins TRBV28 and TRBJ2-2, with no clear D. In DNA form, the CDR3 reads TGTGCCAGCAGTTTAAGATGGGTTACGAACACCGGGGAGCTGTTTTTT. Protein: CASSLRWVTNTGELFF.